One T cell receptor beta chain is described in this entry. The CDR3 consists of 14 residues. Germline CDR1 reads SQVTM; CDR2 reads ANQGSEA. V lost 4 bases and J 5 bases, leaving 15 bases between the germline ends. The sample originates from a study of identical twins. Each CDR3 protein is one row after TCRdb ran MiXCR on the 5' RACE reads. The sample lists some 760,000 distinct CDR3 sequences, roughly 20% seen once, with roughly 13% in the top ten. These sequences were also reported in another study, on T cells expressing NK-cell markers.

This clonotype was sampled from a woman in her late teens or twenties in good health. Sequencing used PBMCs. This chain uses TRBV29-1 with TRBJ2-1, with D possibly being TRBD1 or TRBD2 (5 bases each). This chain's CDR3 is CSVVTRDGDNEQFF. The CDR3 DNA reads as TGCAGCGTTGTAACACGGGACGGTGACAATGAGCAGTTCTTC.